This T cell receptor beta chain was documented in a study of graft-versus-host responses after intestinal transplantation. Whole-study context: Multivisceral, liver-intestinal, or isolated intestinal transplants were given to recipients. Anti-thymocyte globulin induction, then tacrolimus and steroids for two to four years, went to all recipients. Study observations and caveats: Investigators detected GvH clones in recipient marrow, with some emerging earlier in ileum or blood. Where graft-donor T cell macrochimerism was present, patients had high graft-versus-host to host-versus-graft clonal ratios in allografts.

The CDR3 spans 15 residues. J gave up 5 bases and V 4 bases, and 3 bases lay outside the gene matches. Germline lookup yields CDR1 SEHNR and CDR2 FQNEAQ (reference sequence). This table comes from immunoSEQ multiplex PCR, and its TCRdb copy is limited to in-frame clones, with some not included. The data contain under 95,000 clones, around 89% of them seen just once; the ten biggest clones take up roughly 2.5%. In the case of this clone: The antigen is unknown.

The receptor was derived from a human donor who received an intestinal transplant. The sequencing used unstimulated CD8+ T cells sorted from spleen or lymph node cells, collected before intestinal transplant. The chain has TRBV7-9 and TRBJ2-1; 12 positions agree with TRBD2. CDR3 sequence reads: CASSSTSGGDNEQFF. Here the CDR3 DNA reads TGTGCCAGCAGCTCGACTAGCGGGGGAGACAATGAGCAGTTCTTC.